The clone carrying this T cell receptor (beta chain) was observed a handful of times. The target antigen is unknown. The CDR3 extends over 13 amino acids. Trimming took 6 bases from V and 4 from J, leaving 12 bases between them. Germline CDR1 is MDHEN and CDR2 is SYDVKM. The data were obtained in a study of T cell repertoires in cytomegalovirus infection. Study at large: In public TCR beta signatures, there were indications of both CMV infection and matching HLA type.

TCRdb fed the reads into MiXCR, producing one record per CDR3 protein. This table has a few hundred thousand distinct CDR3 sequences, 12% to 15% appearing once. Overall study findings and caveats: Identification of carriers of CMV plus the relevant HLA was achieved through cumulative public TCR beta family frequency. Clonotype analysis showed dominance of the ex vivo response by HLA-C-restricted CMV-specific TCR beta clonotypes.

The chain employs TRBV28 and TRBJ1-2; D not certain. This TCR was recovered from a human donor in good health (CMV status not recorded). Some clones in this sample may be carry-over from other donors' samples. The sample was PBMCs. This chain's CDR3 is CASRLGTLYGYTF. CDR3 bases: TGTGCCAGCAGACTGGGAACCCTCTATGGCTACACCTTC.